This T cell receptor (beta chain) stems from a study of shared clonotypes between healthy human individuals. Background on the study: Aged between 18 and 49, the donors were a couple of women and three men. CD4 naive and CD4 memory each took three plates per donor, while CD8 naive took two and CD8 memory one.

TCRdb's table, derived via immunoSEQ multiplex PCR, lists solely in-frame clones and lacks some. The table lists over 300,000 clones, over 75% of them singletons, with 16% in the top ten. Healthy and HIV-negative, the adult donors had no recent acute infections or vaccinations. Both CD45RO+ cells and CCR7-negative CD45RA+ TemRA cells were combined to make up CD8 memory. The TCR was taken from a man between 18 and 29 years old in good health. The sequencing input was memory CD8+ T cells sorted from blood. Sample subset: CD45RO+ cells pooled with CCR7-negative TemRA cells.

CDR3 in DNA: TGTGCCAGCAGCGGTTACAGGAACACCGGGGAGCTGTTTTTT. This sequence encodes CASSGYRNTGELFF. The chain joins TRBV9 to TRBJ2-2, with D hard to call. Trimming took 3 bases from V and 1 from J, leaving 7 bases between them. The CDR3 runs to 14 residues. From germline, CDR1 is SGDLS and CDR2 YYNGEE.